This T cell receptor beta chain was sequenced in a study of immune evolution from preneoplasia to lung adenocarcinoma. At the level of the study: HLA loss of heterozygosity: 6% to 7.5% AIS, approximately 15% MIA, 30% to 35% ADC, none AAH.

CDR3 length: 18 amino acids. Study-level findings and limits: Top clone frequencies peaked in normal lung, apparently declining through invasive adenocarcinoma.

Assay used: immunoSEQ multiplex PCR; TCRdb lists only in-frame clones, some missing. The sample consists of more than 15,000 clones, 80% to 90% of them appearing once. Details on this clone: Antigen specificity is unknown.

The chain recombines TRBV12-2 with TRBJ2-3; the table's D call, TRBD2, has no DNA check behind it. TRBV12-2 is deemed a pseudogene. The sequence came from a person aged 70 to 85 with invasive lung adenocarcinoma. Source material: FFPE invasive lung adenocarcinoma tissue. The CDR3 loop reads CASRLAGESGSAPDTQYF. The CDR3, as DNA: TGTGCAAGTCGCTTAGCGGGAGAGTCTGGCTCGGCTCCAGATACGCAGTATTTT.